The clone carrying this T cell receptor (beta chain) was observed a few times. TCRdb re-analysed the 5' RACE reads in MiXCR, keeping a single row per CDR3 protein. The repertoire has around 79,000 distinct CDR3 sequences, about 5% of them found once; the top ten carry 7.5%. These data come from a study of T cells of healthy individuals. V gave up 6 bases and J gave up 6 bases; unmatched junction bases: 5. CDR3 size: 14 residues. Germline V gives CDR1 SGHVS, CDR2 FQNEAQ. The chain is built from TRBV7-8 and TRBJ2-7; 13 bases line up with TRBD2. This receptor was identified in a female donor in good health. The CDR3 DNA reads TGTGCCAGCAGGGGACTAGCGGGAATGGGCGAGCAGTACTTC. It encodes CASRGLAGMGEQYF. The full variable domain, its missing parts supplied by reference TRBV7-8 and TRBJ2-7, is GAGVSQSPRYKVAKRGQDVALRCDPISGHVSLFWYQQALGQGPEFLTYFQNEAQLDKSGLPSDRFFAERPEGSVSTLKIQRTQQEDSAVYLCASRGLAGMGEQYFGPGTRLTVT.